This TCR beta chain was recorded in a study of blood T cell repertoires in COVID-19. Whole-study context: Researchers got acute and convalescent COVID-19 samples from the United States, Italy and Spain.

In the original analysis: Using reference gene primer amplification, nucleated cell counts were estimated. Generated by immunoSEQ multiplex PCR, the TCRdb table keeps only in-frame clones and is missing some. That table furnishes V, J and clone size, whereas the DNA furnished D and trimming. The table has 250,000 to 350,000 clones, more than 70% seen once. V shed 6 bases and J 7 bases; nucleotides not matched to a gene: 13. Germline-derived CDR1 and CDR2 are SNHLY and FYNNEI. This CDR3 spans 15 amino acids. The clonotype was recovered from a woman aged 45-65 years with acute or convalescent COVID-19. The rearrangement joins TRBV2 to TRBJ2-7, with TRBD1 matching over 9 bases. The sample consisted of peripheral blood. DNA for the CDR3: TGTGCCAGCAGCTCAGCCGGGACAGGGTACTCAGAGCAGTACTTC. Translated: CASSSAGTGYSEQYF. The full variable domain, in which reference TRBV2 and TRBJ2-7 provide the parts outside the CDR3, is EPEVTQTPSHQVTQMGQEVILRCVPISNHLYFYWYRQILGQKVEFLVSFYNNEISEKSEIFDDQFSVERPDGSNFTLKIRSTKLEDSAMYFCASSSAGTGYSEQYFGPGTRLTVT.